This T cell receptor (beta chain) is drawn from a study of beta chain features in type 1 diabetes. As for the study in general: Comparable age, gender and cell yields were observed in patients relative to healthy donors.

A note on this clone: What it recognizes is unknown.

Overall study findings and caveats: Type 1 diabetes patients showed a moderate but significant shortening of TCRB CDR3s in all four CD4+ subsets.

Reverse transcribing all isolated RNA meant expressed TCRB transcripts were sequenced. Here immunoSEQ multiplex PCR was the method, and the copy in TCRdb shows in-frame clones only, minus some. The data hold 350,000 to 450,000 clones, with about 15% observed a single time. There was one heparinised blood draw per donor, averaging about 120 mL. CD4+ naive, central memory, regulatory and stem cell-like memory cells were sorted via CD45RO/CCR7/CD25/CD127/CD95/CD27. The TCR was taken from a woman between 18 and 29 years old in good health. The source material was naive CD4+ T cells from blood.

CDR3 DNA: TGCGCCAGCAGCTTCACGGGACAGGACTACAATGAGCAGTTCTTC. It yields the protein CASSFTGQDYNEQFF. This chain uses TRBV5-1 with TRBJ2-1; TRBD1 matches at 8 bases. The CDR3 spans 15 residues. J was trimmed by 3 bases and V by 2 bases; bases with no gene match: 4. The germline CDR1 and CDR2 sequences are SGHRS and YFSETQ.